This TCR beta chain was recorded in a study of blood T cell repertoires in COVID-19. Study-level information: The United States, Italy and Spain were the sources of the acute and convalescent COVID-19 samples.

This CDR3 spans 11 amino acids. Between the trimmed V and J ends, which lost 9 bases and 8 bases, there was a span of 13 bases. Recovery meant two consecutive negative NP/OP PCR tests, professional clearance, or resolved symptoms. Here immunoSEQ multiplex PCR was the method, and the copy in TCRdb shows in-frame clones only, minus some. The sample shows 140,000 to 150,000 clones, 85% to 90% of them seen only once. The clonotype originates from a man aged 55-75 years who had recovered from COVID-19. The chain recombines TRBV12-3 or TRBV12-4 with TRBJ1-2; no clear D. Specimen: PBMCs or T cells enriched from blood (not recorded which). The CDR3 protein is CASRFREGYTF. In DNA, the CDR3 is TGTGCCAGTAGGTTTAGGGAGGGCTACACCTTC.